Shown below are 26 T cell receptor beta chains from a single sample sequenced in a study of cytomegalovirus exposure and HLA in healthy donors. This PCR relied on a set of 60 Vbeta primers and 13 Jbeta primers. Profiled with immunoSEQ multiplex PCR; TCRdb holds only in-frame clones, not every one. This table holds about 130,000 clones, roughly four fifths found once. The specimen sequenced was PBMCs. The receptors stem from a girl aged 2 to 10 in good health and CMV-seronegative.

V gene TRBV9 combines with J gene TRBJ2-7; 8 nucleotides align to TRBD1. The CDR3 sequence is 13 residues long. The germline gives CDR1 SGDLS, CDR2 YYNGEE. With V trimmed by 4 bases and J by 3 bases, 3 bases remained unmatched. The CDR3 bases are TGTGCCAGCAGCCCAGGGGGCGGCTACGAGCAGTACTTC. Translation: CASSPGGGYEQYF.

CDR3 sequence reads: CASSSLVSGQGTYEQYF. The DNA for the CDR3 is TGTGCCAGCAGCTCCCTTGTTTCGGGACAGGGTACCTACGAGCAGTACTTC. V is TRBV7-6 and J is TRBJ2-7; 9 bases fit TRBD1. Germline values: CDR1 SGHVS, CDR2 FNYEAQ. V lost 4 bases and J lost 2; bases outside the gene matches: 12. The CDR3 sequence is 17 residues long.

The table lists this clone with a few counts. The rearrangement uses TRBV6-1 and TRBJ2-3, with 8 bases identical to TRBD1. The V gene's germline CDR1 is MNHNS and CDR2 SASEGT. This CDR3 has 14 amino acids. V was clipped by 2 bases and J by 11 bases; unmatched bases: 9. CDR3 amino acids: CASSERLAGGVQYF. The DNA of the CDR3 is TGTGCCAGCAGTGAACGTTTGGCAGGGGGCGTGCAGTATTTT.

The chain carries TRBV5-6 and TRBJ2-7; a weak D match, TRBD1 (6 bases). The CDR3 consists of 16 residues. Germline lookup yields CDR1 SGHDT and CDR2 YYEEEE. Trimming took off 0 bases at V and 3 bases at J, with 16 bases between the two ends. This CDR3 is CASSLVGAWDNYEQYF. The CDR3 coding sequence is TGTGCCAGCAGCTTGGTTGGGGCATGGGACAACTACGAGCAGTACTTC.

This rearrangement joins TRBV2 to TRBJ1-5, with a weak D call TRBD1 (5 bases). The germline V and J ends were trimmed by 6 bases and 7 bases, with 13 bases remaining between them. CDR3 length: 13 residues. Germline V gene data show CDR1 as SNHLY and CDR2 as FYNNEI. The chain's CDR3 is CASRGTGGQPQHF. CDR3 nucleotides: TGTGCCAGCAGGGGGACGGGAGGGCAGCCCCAGCATTTT.

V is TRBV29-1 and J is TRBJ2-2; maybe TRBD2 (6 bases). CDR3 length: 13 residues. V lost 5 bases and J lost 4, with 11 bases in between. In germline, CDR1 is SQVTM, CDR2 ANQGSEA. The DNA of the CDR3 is TGCAGCGTTAACGAGGGAGGCACCGGGGAGCTGTTTTTT. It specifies CSVNEGGTGELFF.

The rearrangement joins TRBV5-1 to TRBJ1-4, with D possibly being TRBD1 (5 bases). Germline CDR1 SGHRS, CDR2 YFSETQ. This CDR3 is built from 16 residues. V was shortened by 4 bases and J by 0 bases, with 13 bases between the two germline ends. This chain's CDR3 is CASSPTSGATNEKLFF. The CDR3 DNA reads TGCGCCAGCAGCCCGACCTCGGGGGCAACTAATGAAAAACTGTTTTTT.

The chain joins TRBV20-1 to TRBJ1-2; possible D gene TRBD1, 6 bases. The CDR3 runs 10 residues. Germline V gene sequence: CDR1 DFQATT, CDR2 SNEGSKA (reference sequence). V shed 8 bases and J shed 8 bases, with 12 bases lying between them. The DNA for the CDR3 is TGCAGTACCAGGGGTTACGGCTACACCTTC. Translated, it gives CSTRGYGYTF.

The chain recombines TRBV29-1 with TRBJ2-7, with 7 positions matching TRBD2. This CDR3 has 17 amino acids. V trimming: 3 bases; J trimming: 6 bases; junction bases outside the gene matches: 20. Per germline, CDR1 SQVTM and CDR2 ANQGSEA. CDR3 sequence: CSVDAGTNRGDGFEQYF. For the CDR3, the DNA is TGCAGCGTTGATGCAGGGACCAACCGGGGGGACGGATTCGAGCAGTACTTC.

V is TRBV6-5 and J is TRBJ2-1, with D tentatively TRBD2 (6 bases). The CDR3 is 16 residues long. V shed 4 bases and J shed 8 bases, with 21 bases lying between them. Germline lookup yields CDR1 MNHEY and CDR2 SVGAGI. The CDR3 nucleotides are TGTGCCAGCAGTTTCCGACTAGGACCAAAGGTCGATGAGCAGTTCTTC. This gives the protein CASSFRLGPKVDEQFF.

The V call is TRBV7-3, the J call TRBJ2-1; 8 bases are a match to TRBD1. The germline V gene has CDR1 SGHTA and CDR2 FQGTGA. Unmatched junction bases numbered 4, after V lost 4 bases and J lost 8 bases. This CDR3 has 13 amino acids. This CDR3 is CASSSQGADEQFF. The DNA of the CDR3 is TGTGCCAGCAGCTCCCAGGGGGCAGATGAGCAGTTCTTC.

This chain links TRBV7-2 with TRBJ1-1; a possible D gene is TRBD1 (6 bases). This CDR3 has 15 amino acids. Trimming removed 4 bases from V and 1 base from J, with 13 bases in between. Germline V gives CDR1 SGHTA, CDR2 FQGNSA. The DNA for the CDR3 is TGTGCCAGCAGCTCCTTGACAGGTCCGAACACTGAAGCTTTCTTT. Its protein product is CASSSLTGPNTEAFF.

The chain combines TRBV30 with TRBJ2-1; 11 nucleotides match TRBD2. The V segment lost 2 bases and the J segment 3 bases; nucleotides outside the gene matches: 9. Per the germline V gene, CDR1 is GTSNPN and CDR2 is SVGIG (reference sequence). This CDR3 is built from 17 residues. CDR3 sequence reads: CAWSRGPTSGSYNEQFF. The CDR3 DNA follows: TGTGCCTGGAGTCGGGGCCCTACTAGCGGGAGCTACAATGAGCAGTTCTTC.

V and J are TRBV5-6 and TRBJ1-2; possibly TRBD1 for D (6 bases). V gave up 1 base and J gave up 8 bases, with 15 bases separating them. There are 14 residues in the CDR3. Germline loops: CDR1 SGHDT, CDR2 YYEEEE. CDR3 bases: TGTGCCAGCAGCTTGCGCGGGGGCAGGAAGGGCTACACCTTC. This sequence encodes CASSLRGGRKGYTF.

The CDR3 DNA is TGTGCCAGCAGCTTACTTAGCTCCTATAATTCACCCCTCCACTTT. Its protein is CASSLLSSYNSPLHF. The chain links TRBV7-6 to TRBJ1-6, with D unresolved. Trimming took off 2 bases at V and 0 bases at J, with 5 bases between the two ends. Germline assignment: CDR1 SGHVS and CDR2 FNYEAQ. CDR3 length: 15 residues.

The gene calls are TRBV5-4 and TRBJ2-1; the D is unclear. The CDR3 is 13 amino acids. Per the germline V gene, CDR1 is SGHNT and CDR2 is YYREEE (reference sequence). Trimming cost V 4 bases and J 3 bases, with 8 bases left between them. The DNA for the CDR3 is TGTGCCAGCAGCGACATAGTCTACAATGAGCAGTTCTTC. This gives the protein CASSDIVYNEQFF.

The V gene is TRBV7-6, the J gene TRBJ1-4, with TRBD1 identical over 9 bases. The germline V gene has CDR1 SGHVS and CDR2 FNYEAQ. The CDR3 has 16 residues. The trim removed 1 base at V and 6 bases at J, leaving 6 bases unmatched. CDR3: CASSLGPGQGYEKLFF. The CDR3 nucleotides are TGTGCCAGCAGCTTAGGGCCGGGACAGGGATATGAAAAACTGTTTTTT.

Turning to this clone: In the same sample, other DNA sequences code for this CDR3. For the CDR3, the DNA is TGTGCCAGCAGCTTAAGGACTAGCACAGATACGCAGTATTTT. Translated, it gives CASSLRTSTDTQYF. The V call is TRBV7-6, the J call TRBJ2-3, with a possible D match to TRBD2 (5 bases). V lost 2 bases, J lost 0 bases, and 6 bases lay in between. Germline CDR1 is SGHVS and CDR2 is FNYEAQ. The CDR3 extends over 14 amino acids.

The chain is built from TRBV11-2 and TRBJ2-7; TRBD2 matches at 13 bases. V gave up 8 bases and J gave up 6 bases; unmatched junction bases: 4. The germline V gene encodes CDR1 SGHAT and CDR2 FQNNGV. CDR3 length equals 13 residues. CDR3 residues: CASGLAGVGEQYF. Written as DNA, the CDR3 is TGTGCCAGCGGACTAGCGGGAGTTGGCGAGCAGTACTTC. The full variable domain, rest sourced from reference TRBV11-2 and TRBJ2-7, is EAGVAQSPRYKIIEKRQSVAFWCNPISGHATLYWYQQILGQGPKLLIQFQNNGVVDDSQLPKDRFSAERLKGVDSTLKIQPAKLEDSAVYLCASGLAGVGEQYFGPGTRLTVT.

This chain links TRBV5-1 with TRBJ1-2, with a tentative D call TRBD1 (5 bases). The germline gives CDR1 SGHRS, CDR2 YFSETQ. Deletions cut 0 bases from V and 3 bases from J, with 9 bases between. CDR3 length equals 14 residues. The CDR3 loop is CASSLAGRDYGYTF. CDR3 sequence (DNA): TGCGCCAGCAGCTTGGCGGGCAGGGACTATGGCTACACCTTC.

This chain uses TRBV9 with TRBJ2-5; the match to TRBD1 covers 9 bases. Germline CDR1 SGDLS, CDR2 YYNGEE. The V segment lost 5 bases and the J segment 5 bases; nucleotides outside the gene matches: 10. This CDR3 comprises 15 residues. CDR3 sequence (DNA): TGTGCCAGCAGTGCGGGACAGGGAGTCGTGGAGACCCAGTACTTC. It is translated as CASSAGQGVVETQYF. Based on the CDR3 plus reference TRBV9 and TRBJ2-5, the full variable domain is DSGVTQTPKHLITATGQRVTLRCSPRSGDLSVYWYQQSLDQGLQFLIQYYNGEERAKGNILERFSAQQFPDLHSELNLSSLELGDSALYFCASSAGQGVVETQYFGPGTRLLVL.

CDR3 amino acids: CASSEWAVQETQYF. The CDR3 DNA reads TGTGCCAGCAGTGAATGGGCCGTACAAGAGACCCAGTACTTC. This chain links TRBV2 with TRBJ2-5, with no clear D. The CDR3 runs 14 residues. Germline CDR1 is SNHLY and CDR2 is FYNNEI. V shed 2 bases and J shed 2 bases, with 9 bases lying between them.

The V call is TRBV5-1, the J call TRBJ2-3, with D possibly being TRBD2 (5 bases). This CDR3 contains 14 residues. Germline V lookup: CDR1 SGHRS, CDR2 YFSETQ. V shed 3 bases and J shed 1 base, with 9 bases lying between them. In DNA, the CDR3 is TGCGCCAGCAGCTCGGGAACGGGCACAGATACGCAGTATTTT. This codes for CASSSGTGTDTQYF.

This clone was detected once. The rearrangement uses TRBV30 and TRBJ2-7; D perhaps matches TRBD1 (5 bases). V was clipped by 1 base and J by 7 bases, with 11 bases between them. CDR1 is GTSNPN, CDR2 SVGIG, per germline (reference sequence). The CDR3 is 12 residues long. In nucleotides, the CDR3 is TGTGCCTGGAGTGCCAGGGTGGAGGAGCAGTACTTC. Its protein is CAWSARVEEQYF.

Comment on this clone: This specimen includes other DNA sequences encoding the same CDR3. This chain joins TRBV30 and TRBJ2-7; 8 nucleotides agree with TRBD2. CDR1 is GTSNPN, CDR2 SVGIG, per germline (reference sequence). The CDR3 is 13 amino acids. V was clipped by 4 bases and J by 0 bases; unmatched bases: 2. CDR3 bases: TGTGCCTGGACTAGCGGGCGCTCCTACGAGCAGTACTTC. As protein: CAWTSGRSYEQYF.

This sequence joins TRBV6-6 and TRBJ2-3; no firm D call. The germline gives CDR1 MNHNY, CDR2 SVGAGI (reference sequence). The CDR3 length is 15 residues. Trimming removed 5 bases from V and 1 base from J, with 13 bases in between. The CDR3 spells CASSAAVKGTDTQYF. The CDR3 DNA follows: TGTGCCAGCAGTGCGGCGGTAAAGGGCACAGATACGCAGTATTTT.